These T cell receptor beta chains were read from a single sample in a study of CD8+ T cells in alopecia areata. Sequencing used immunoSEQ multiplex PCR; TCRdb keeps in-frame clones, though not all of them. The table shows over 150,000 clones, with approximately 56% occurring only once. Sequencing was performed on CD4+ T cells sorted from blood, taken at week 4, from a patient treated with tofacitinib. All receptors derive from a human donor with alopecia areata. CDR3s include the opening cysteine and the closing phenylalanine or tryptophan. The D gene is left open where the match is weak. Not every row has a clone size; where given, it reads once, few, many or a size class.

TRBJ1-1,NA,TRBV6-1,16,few,CASSEQPGYVNTEAFF,TGTGCCAGCAGTGAACAGCCGGGGTACGTAAACACTGAAGCTTTCTTT
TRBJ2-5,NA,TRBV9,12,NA,CASSVNQETQYF,TGTGCCAGCAGCGTAAACCAAGAGACCCAGTACTTC
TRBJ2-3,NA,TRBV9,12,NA,CASSPRFDTQYF,TGTGCCAGCAGCCCCCGATTCGATACGCAGTATTTT
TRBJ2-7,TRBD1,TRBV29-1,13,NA,CSAARGTENEQYF,TGCAGCGCTGCTCGTGGGACAGAGAACGAGCAGTACTTC
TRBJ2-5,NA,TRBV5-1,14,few,CASSLGRGKETQYF,TGCGCCAGCAGCTTGGGAAGGGGAAAAGAGACCCAGTACTTC
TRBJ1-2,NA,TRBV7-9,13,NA,CASSYGATYGYTF,TGTGCCAGCAGCTACGGCGCAACCTATGGCTACACCTTC
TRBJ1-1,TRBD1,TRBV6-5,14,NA,CASRRGTGNTEAFF,TGTGCCAGCAGAAGGGGGACAGGGAACACTGAAGCTTTCTTT
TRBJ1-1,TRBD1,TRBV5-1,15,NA,CASSLTGVLNTEAFF,TGCGCCAGCAGCTTGACAGGGGTCTTGAACACTGAAGCTTTCTTT
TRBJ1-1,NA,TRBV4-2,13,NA,CASSQEPNTEAFF,TGTGCCAGCAGCCAAGAACCGAACACTGAAGCTTTCTTT
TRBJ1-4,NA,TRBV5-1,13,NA,CASSSTHNEKLFF,TGCGCCAGCAGCTCCACCCATAATGAAAAACTGTTTTTT
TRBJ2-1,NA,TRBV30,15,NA,CAWDQGLSSYNEQFF,TGTGCCTGGGATCAGGGCTTGAGCTCCTACAATGAGCAGTTCTTC
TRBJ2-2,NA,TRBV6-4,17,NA,CASSDSSRGNVTGELFF,TGTGCCAGCAGTGACTCGAGCAGGGGAAATGTCACCGGGGAGCTGTTTTTT
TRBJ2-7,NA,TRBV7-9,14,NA,CASSLYPNAYEQYF,TGTGCCAGCAGCTTATATCCGAATGCCTACGAGCAGTACTTC
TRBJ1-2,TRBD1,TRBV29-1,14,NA,CSVEGQGVSYGYTF,TGCAGCGTTGAAGGACAGGGGGTTAGTTATGGCTACACCTTC
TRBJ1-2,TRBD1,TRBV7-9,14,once,CASSGTATNYGYTF,TGTGCCAGCAGCGGGACAGCTACTAACTATGGCTACACCTTC
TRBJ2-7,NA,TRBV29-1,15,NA,CSVEGGREQSYEQYF,TGCAGCGTTGAAGGGGGCAGGGAGCAGTCCTACGAGCAGTACTTC
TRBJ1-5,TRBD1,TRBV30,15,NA,CAWSVRDRGNQPQHF,TGTGCCTGGAGTGTGAGGGACAGAGGCAATCAGCCCCAGCATTTT
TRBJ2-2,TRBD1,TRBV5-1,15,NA,CASSARQGLTGELFF,TGCGCCAGCAGCGCTCGACAGGGCTTAACCGGGGAGCTGTTTTTT
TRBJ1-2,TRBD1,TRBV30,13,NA,CAWSSQGAGGYTF,TGTGCCTGGAGTTCTCAGGGGGCCGGTGGCTACACCTTC
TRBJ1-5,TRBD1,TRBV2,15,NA,CASSELQGAGQPQHF,TGTGCCAGCAGTGAGCTACAGGGGGCAGGTCAGCCCCAGCATTTT
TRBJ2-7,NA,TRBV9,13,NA,CASSVAPEGEQYF,TGTGCCAGCAGCGTAGCCCCGGAGGGCGAGCAGTACTTC
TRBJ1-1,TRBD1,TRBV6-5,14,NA,CASSLRDRATEAFF,TGTGCCAGCAGTCTCCGGGACAGGGCCACTGAAGCTTTCTTT
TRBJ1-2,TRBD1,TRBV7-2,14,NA,CASSLSGGNYGYTF,TGTGCCAGCAGCTTATCAGGGGGAAACTATGGCTACACCTTC
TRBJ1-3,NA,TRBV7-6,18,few,CASSSPLARGSSGNTIYF,TGTGCCAGCAGCTCCCCCCTGGCCAGGGGTTCTTCTGGAAACACCATATATTTT